The rows below give T cell receptor beta chains drawn from one sample of a study of cytomegalovirus exposure and HLA in healthy donors. The data were produced by immunoSEQ multiplex PCR, yet TCRdb's version contains in-frame clones alone and is incomplete. The sample carries about 110,000 clones, about 86% recorded once. The sequencing sample was made of PBMCs. The receptors derive from a woman in her twenties or thirties in good health and CMV-seronegative. Each CDR3 is given with its conserved first and last residue. D genes are given only for firm matches. The listing skips clone size in some rows; elsewhere it reads once, few, many or a size class.

v_gene,j_gene,d_gene,abundance,CDR3nt,CDR3aa
TRBV10-3,TRBJ2-2,.,.,TGTGCCATCACCGCGGGAGGGGAGCTGTTTTTT,CAITAGGELFF
TRBV6-5,TRBJ2-1,.,.,TGTGCCAGCACTAGCCTCATAAAAGGCAATGAGCAGTTCTTC,CASTSLIKGNEQFF
TRBV6-5,TRBJ1-2,TRBD1,.,TGTGCCAGCAGCGGGACAGGCCATACCTCCCCCTACACCTTC,CASSGTGHTSPYTF
TRBV4-3,TRBJ2-7,TRBD1,once,TGCGCCAGCAGCCAAGGGCGGACAGGGTGGGACGAGCAGTACTTC,CASSQGRTGWDEQYF
TRBV19,TRBJ2-7,TRBD1,once,TGTGCCAGCGCATTACAGGGGGATGGAGCCTACGAGCAGTACTTC,CASALQGDGAYEQYF
TRBV7-6,TRBJ2-7,.,.,TGTGCCAGCAGCTTGACTTCTGCTACGGGCGAGCAGTACTTC,CASSLTSATGEQYF
TRBV7-9,TRBJ1-5,.,.,TGTTCCAGCAGCCCCGGAGATACAAACAATCAGCCCCAGCATTTT,CSSSPGDTNNQPQHF
TRBV28,TRBJ1-5,.,.,TGTGCCAGCAGTTTCTCCGGTCTGCCCCAGCATTTT,CASSFSGLPQHF
TRBV27,TRBJ2-7,TRBD1,few,TGTGCCAGCAGATACATCTTCGGGACAGGGGGTACCTACGAGCAGTACTTC,CASRYIFGTGGTYEQYF
TRBV28,TRBJ1-4,.,.,TGTGCCAGCAGTTTATATGAGGGGGGGGAAAAACTGTTTTTT,CASSLYEGGEKLFF
TRBV7-9,TRBJ2-3,.,.,TGTGCCAGCAGCTTAGCTCGGCGGGAACTCACAGATACGCAGTATTTT,CASSLARRELTDTQYF
TRBV11-2,TRBJ2-1,TRBD2,.,TGTGCCAGCAGCTTACTAGCGGGGTCCTCCTACAATGAGCAGTTCTTC,CASSLLAGSSYNEQFF
TRBV6-5,TRBJ2-7,.,.,TGTGCCAGCAGTGCAGACAGAGATTACTACGAGCAGTACTTC,CASSADRDYYEQYF
TRBV12-5,TRBJ2-6,.,.,TGTGCTAGTGTTCACTCTGGGGCCAACGTCCTGACTTTC,CASVHSGANVLTF
TRBV5-1,TRBJ1-2,TRBD1,.,TGCGCCAGCAGCTTCTCCCCGGGACAGGGGGCGCAGGGCTACACCTTC,CASSFSPGQGAQGYTF
TRBV5-5,TRBJ2-1,TRBD1,.,TGTGCCAGCACCGCTTCAGGGACAGGGCACAATGAGCAGTTCTTC,CASTASGTGHNEQFF
TRBV7-8,TRBJ1-2,TRBD1,.,TGTGCCAGCAGCTTAGGTCGACAGGGAGTTAGCACCTTC,CASSLGRQGVSTF
TRBV5-1,TRBJ1-2,TRBD1,.,TGCGCCAGCAGCTTGGCGACAGGGGGAGGCTATGGCTACACCTTC,CASSLATGGGYGYTF
TRBV7-6,TRBJ2-7,.,.,TGTGCCGGCAGCTCAGGGGTTCACTACGAGCAGTACTTC,CAGSSGVHYEQYF
TRBV6-1,TRBJ2-2,.,.,TGTGCCAGCCAGAGGGGGATAAGCCACACCGGGGAGCTGTTTTTT,CASQRGISHTGELFF
TRBV5-1,TRBJ2-2,.,.,TGCGCCAGCAGCTGGGGGGACAGTTGGACCGGGGAGCTGTTTTTT,CASSWGDSWTGELFF
TRBV10-3,TRBJ2-4,.,.,TGTGCCATCAGTCCGGGGGAAAACATTCAGTACTTC,CAISPGENIQYF
TRBV16,TRBJ2-1,TRBD2,.,TGTGCCAGCAGCCACAGGACTAGCGGGAGTGTTGAGCAGTTCTTC,CASSHRTSGSVEQFF
TRBV6-6,TRBJ2-7,.,.,TGTGCCAGCAGTTTCTCGACAGGTTCCTACGAGCAGTACTTC,CASSFSTGSYEQYF
TRBV11-2,TRBJ1-2,.,.,TGTGCCAGCAGCTTGAACAGCTATAACTATGGCTACACCTTC,CASSLNSYNYGYTF
TRBV19,TRBJ1-2,.,few,TGTGCCAGTAGTAAAGGAGGAAATAACTATGGCTACACCTTC,CASSKGGNNYGYTF
TRBV23-1,TRBJ1-6,.,.,TGCGCCAGCAGTCAATCCGGGGTTTGCGTTTCACCCCTCCACTTT,CASSQSGVCVSPLHF
TRBV9,TRBJ2-1,TRBD2,.,TGTGCCAGCAGCGTAGTGGGGACTAGCTCCTACAATGAGCAGTTCTTC,CASSVVGTSSYNEQFF
TRBV9,TRBJ2-4,TRBD2,.,TGTGCCAGCAGCGCAGTCGGGTGGGGAGGCGGGAGTTTGGACAAAAACATTCAGTACTTC,CASSAVGWGGGSLDKNIQYF
TRBV6-5,TRBJ2-1,TRBD2,.,TGTGCCAGCAGTGTCGGCGGGAGCTACAATGAGCAGTTCTTC,CASSVGGSYNEQFF
TRBV9,TRBJ2-2,.,.,TGTGCCAGCAGCGTAGCTACAGCGAACACCGGGGAGCTGTTTTTT,CASSVATANTGELFF